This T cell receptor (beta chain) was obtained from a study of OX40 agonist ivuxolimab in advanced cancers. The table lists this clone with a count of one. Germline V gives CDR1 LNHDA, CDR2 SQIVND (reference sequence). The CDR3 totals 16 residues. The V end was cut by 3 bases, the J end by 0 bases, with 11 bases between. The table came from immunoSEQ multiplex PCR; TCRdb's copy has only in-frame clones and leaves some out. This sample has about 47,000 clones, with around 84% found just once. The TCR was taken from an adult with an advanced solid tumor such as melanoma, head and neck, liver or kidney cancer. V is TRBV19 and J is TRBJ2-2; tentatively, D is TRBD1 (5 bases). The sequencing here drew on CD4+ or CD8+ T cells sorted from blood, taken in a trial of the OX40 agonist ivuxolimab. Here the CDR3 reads CASSIPTVSNTGELFF. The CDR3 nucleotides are TGTGCCAGTAGTATCCCGACAGTGTCGAACACCGGGGAGCTGTTTTTT.